This TCR beta chain came from a study of blood T cells in healthy people across ages. Study results and limitations: Total diversity from one million sequenced T cells was likely underestimated. Whereas aged donors had fewer naive CD4+ cells, long-lived donors had more of them and higher diversity.

Combining a sample-barcoded 5' primer with a J-beta primer mix, a second PCR ran for 7 to 11 cycles. Each CDR3 protein gets one entry after TCRdb re-called the 5' RACE reads with MiXCR. The sample lists about 290,000 distinct CDR3 sequences, roughly 26% occurring once. This CDR3 comprises 15 residues. Trimming removed 5 bases at V and 7 bases at J, with 20 bases between. Germline CDR1 reads PRHDT; CDR2 reads FYEKMQ (reference sequence). The sample holds a few counts of this clonotype. Its antigen is currently unknown. Sequencing was done on a sample of blood. This TCR came from a woman in her sixties or seventies in good health. The chain uses TRBV13 and TRBJ2-5; either TRBD1 or TRBD2 may fit D (6 bases each). CDR3: CASSPPGGIVVTQYF. CDR3 in DNA: TGTGCCAGCAGCCCCCCCGGGGGCATAGTTGTGACCCAGTACTTC.